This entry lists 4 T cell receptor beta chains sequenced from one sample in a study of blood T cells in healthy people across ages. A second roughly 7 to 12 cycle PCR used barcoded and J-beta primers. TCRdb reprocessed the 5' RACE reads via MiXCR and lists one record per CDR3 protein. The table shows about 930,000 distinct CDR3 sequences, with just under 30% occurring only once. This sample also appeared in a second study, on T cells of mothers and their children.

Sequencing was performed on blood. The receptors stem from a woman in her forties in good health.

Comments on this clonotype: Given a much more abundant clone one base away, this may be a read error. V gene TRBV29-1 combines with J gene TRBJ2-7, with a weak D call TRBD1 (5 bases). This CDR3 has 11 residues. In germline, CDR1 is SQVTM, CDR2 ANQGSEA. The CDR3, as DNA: TGCAGCGTTGCACAGGCCTACGAGCAGGACTTC. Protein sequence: CSVAQAYEQDF.

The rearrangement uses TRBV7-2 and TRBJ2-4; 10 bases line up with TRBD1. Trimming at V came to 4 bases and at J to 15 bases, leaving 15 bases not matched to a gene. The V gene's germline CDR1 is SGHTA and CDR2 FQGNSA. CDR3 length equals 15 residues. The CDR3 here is CASSSPGQGRYERYF. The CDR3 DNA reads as TGTGCCAGCAGCTCACCGGGACAGGGGAGGTACGAGCGGTACTTC.

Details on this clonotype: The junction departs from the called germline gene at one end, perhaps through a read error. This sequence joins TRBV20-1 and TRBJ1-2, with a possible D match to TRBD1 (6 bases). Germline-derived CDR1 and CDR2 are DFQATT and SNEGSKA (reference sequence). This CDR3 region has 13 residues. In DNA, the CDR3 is TGCAACATCCCGGCGGGGGCTAACTCTGGCTACACCTTC. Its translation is CNIPAGANSGYTF.

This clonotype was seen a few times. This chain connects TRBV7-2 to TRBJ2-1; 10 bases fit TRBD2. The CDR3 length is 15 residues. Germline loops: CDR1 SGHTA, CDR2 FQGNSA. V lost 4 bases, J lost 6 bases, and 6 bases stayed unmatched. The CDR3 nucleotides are TGTGCCAGCAGCTCCAAGCGGGGGGGCCTCAATGAGCAGTTCTTC. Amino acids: CASSSKRGGLNEQFF.